These T cell receptor beta chains were read from a single sample in a study of shared clonotypes between healthy human individuals. The repertoire was sequenced with immunoSEQ multiplex PCR; TCRdb's copy has only in-frame clones and lacks some. The table lists roughly 570,000 clones, 95% to 98% of them singletons. Source material: naive CD8+ T cells sorted from blood. The receptor source for this set is a man aged 25-40 years in good health. CDR3s include the opening cysteine and the closing phenylalanine or tryptophan. D genes are given only for firm matches. The size field is filled for only some rows; it gives once, few, many or a size class.

j_gene,abundance,d_gene,v_gene,CDR3nt,CDR3aa
TRBJ2-7,once,NA,TRBV4-2,TGTGCCAGCAGACAAGGAACAATTGGGGAAGGTGCCTACGAGCAGTACTTC,CASRQGTIGEGAYEQYF
TRBJ2-3,NA,NA,TRBV2,TGTGCCAGCAGTGAGTTCCGGGGTCCAGAAACGCAGTATTTT,CASSEFRGPETQYF
TRBJ2-3,NA,NA,TRBV7-9,TGTGCCAGCAGCGCTCCGGAAGGGGGGAACCTAGATACGCAGTATTTT,CASSAPEGGNLDTQYF
TRBJ1-5,NA,NA,TRBV27,TGTGCCAGCAGTTTATGGTCCGGTCAGCCCCAGCATTTT,CASSLWSGQPQHF
TRBJ2-1,NA,NA,TRBV6-6,TGTGCCAGCCAGGGGAGAGCCAATGAGCAGTTCTTC,CASQGRANEQFF
TRBJ2-1,NA,NA,TRBV7-3,TGTGCCAGCAGCTTAGCCCCGTCTGGCGAGCAGTTCTTC,CASSLAPSGEQFF
TRBJ2-7,NA,TRBD2,TRBV27,TGTGCCAGCAGTTTACATGGGCTAGCGGGGGTATACGAGCAGTACTTC,CASSLHGLAGVYEQYF
TRBJ2-1,NA,NA,TRBV21-1,TGTGCCAGCAGCAAACCTACGCCCCGAGGCAATGAGCAGTTCTTC,CASSKPTPRGNEQFF
TRBJ2-3,NA,NA,TRBV7-5,TGTGTCAGAAGCACGAGACTAGCGACGGATACGCAGTATTTT,CVRSTRLATDTQYF
TRBJ2-7,NA,NA,TRBV27,TGTGCCAGCAGTTTGGGGGGCCCTTACGAGCAGTACTTC,CASSLGGPYEQYF
TRBJ1-1,NA,NA,TRBV5-5,TGTGCCAGCACCGCAGTTGAGAACACTGAAGCTTTCTTT,CASTAVENTEAFF
TRBJ2-2,NA,TRBD1,TRBV4-3,TGCGCCAGCAGCCAAGACAGGGGGCTTTCCACCGGGGAGCTGTTTTTT,CASSQDRGLSTGELFF
TRBJ2-1,NA,TRBD2,TRBV27,TGTGCCAGCACAAGGACTAGAGGGGAAAATGAGCAGTTCTTC,CASTRTRGENEQFF
TRBJ2-7,NA,TRBD2,TRBV4-1,TGCGCCAGCAGCCCGCTAGCGGGAGTGGGCGAGCAGTACTTC,CASSPLAGVGEQYF
TRBJ2-5,NA,TRBD1,TRBV29-1,TGCAGCTATGCTTTCTGGAAAGCACAGGGGGCGCGGGAGACCCAGTACTTC,CSYAFWKAQGARETQYF
TRBJ2-1,NA,TRBD1,TRBV11-2,TGTGCCAGCAGCTCAACCGGGACAGGGGGCAGGTATGAGCAGTTCTTC,CASSSTGTGGRYEQFF
TRBJ2-1,NA,TRBD1,TRBV18,TGTGCCAGCTCACCACCCCAGGGGGACAGGCTCTACAATGAGCAGTTCTTC,CASSPPQGDRLYNEQFF
TRBJ2-7,NA,NA,TRBV13,TGTGCCAGCAGCTGGGGGACAGCGGGCGAGCAGTACTTC,CASSWGTAGEQYF
TRBJ2-7,NA,NA,TRBV7-9,TGTGCCAGCAGACCAGGGAGCTCCTACGAGCAGTACTTC,CASRPGSSYEQYF
TRBJ2-1,NA,TRBD2,TRBV12-5,TGTGCTAGTGGACCGGGAAGGCTAGCGGGGATATGGCAGTTCTTC,CASGPGRLAGIWQFF
TRBJ2-1,NA,TRBD2,TRBV6-5,TGTGCCAGCAGTTCCTTAGCGGGAGGGTCGAATGAGCAGTTCTTC,CASSSLAGGSNEQFF
TRBJ2-7,NA,NA,TRBV6-1,TGTGCCAGCAGTGAACGATCCGTCTACGAGCAGTACTTC,CASSERSVYEQYF
TRBJ1-1,once,NA,TRBV27,TGTGCCAGTTGGGGGAGAATGAACACTGAAGCTTTCTTT,CASWGRMNTEAFF
TRBJ2-7,NA,NA,TRBV14,TGTGCCAGCAGCCAAGAAGGAAACGGTTACGAGCAGTACTTC,CASSQEGNGYEQYF
TRBJ1-1,NA,NA,TRBV9,TGTGCCAGCAGCTCCGACGTCAACACTGAAGCTTTCTTT,CASSSDVNTEAFF
TRBJ2-2,NA,NA,TRBV29-1,TGCAGCGTTATGGTAGCAGGGGTTCACACCGGGGAGCTGTTTTTT,CSVMVAGVHTGELFF
TRBJ2-7,NA,NA,TRBV27,TGTGCCAGCAGTTTATGGCAGGGTGGCCACGAGCAGTACTTC,CASSLWQGGHEQYF
TRBJ2-3,NA,NA,TRBV27,TGTGCCAGCAGTTTCATGGGTGGGGTAGATACGCAGTATTTT,CASSFMGGVDTQYF
TRBJ2-2,NA,NA,TRBV6-5,TGTGCCAGCAGGCCCGGGAGCTACACCGGGGAGCTGTTTTTT,CASRPGSYTGELFF
TRBJ2-2,NA,NA,TRBV5-4,TGTGCCAGCAGCTTGTTAGGGTCGGGCACCGGGGAGCTGTTTTTT,CASSLLGSGTGELFF
TRBJ2-7,NA,NA,TRBV27,TGTGCCAGCAGTCAGCGGGACAACACCTACGAGCAGTACTTC,CASSQRDNTYEQYF
TRBJ2-3,NA,TRBD2,TRBV5-6,TGTGCCAGCAAGGGCCCGCGACTAGCGGGAGAGCCACCTGGAGGGCAGTATTTT,CASKGPRLAGEPPGGQYF
TRBJ2-5,NA,NA,TRBV11-2,TGTGCCAGCAGCTTAGTGCCCTCACAAGAGACCCAGTACTTC,CASSLVPSQETQYF
TRBJ2-1,NA,NA,TRBV15,TGTGCCACCAGCAGACCCCTCCGGGACGACTACAATGAGCAGTTCTTC,CATSRPLRDDYNEQFF
TRBJ2-7,NA,TRBD2,TRBV4-1,TGCGCCAGCAGCCAAGTCCCGGGACTAGCGGGGGGGAGCTCCTACGAGCAGTACTTC,CASSQVPGLAGGSSYEQYF
TRBJ2-3,NA,NA,TRBV13,TGTGCCAGCAGCTTTCTGGCGGGCGGGGATACGCAGTATTTT,CASSFLAGGDTQYF
TRBJ2-4,NA,NA,TRBV18,TGTGCCAGCTCACCACCTGTGGCGGAAAACATTCAGTACTTC,CASSPPVAENIQYF
TRBJ1-1,NA,NA,TRBV5-1,TGCGCCAGCAACTTCCGTCAGGGTGGAACTGAAGCTTTCTTT,CASNFRQGGTEAFF
TRBJ1-5,NA,NA,TRBV15,TGTGCCACCAGCAGTAACCGGGCCCCCAATCAGCCCCAGCATTTT,CATSSNRAPNQPQHF
TRBJ2-4,NA,NA,TRBV28,TGTGCCAGCAGTTCCCACTTTGGTACCAAAAACATTCAGTACTTC,CASSSHFGTKNIQYF
TRBJ2-2,NA,TRBD2,TRBV10-2,TGCGCCAGCAGTGAGGTCCGGCGGGAGGGAGTGACCGGGGAGCTGTTTTTT,CASSEVRREGVTGELFF
TRBJ2-5,NA,TRBD1,TRBV9,TGTGCCAGCAGCGTATGGGACAGTCAAGAGACCCAGTACTTC,CASSVWDSQETQYF
TRBJ2-7,NA,TRBD1,TRBV10-1,TGCGCCAGCAGTTACCGGACAGGCAGCTCCTACGAGCAGTACTTC,CASSYRTGSSYEQYF
TRBJ2-3,NA,NA,TRBV14,TGTGCCAGCAGCCACCAGGGGGAGGCCACAGATACGCAGTATTTT,CASSHQGEATDTQYF
TRBJ1-3,NA,TRBD1,TRBV27,TGTGCCAGCAGTTCGACAGGGCGACTCGTCGACACCATATATTTT,CASSSTGRLVDTIYF
TRBJ2-5,NA,TRBD2,TRBV4-1,TGCGCCAGCAGCCAAGTCTCTAGCGGGAGTGAGACCCAGTACTTC,CASSQVSSGSETQYF
TRBJ2-5,NA,NA,TRBV29-1,TGCAGCGTCGGACTACTTGGCGGAGAGACCCAGTACTTC,CSVGLLGGETQYF
TRBJ2-1,NA,NA,TRBV11-2,TGTGCCAGCAGCTTCCTAGCGAGCCCTAGGGCTTCTTACAATGAGCAGTTCTTC,CASSFLASPRASYNEQFF
TRBJ1-4,NA,TRBD1,TRBV7-8,TGTGCCAGCAGCTTGGACAGGGAAGAACTGTTTTTT,CASSLDREELFF
TRBJ2-1,NA,NA,TRBV18,TGTGCCAGCTCAAGCCCCACTAGCCCATACTACAATGAGCAGTTCTTC,CASSSPTSPYYNEQFF
TRBJ1-1,NA,NA,TRBV6-1,TGTGCCAGCAGGAGCGGAGGGGGGAACACTGAAGCTTTCTTT,CASRSGGGNTEAFF
TRBJ2-7,NA,TRBD2,TRBV6-1,TGTGCCAGCAGTGAGGGGACTACTGCCTACGAGCAGTACTTC,CASSEGTTAYEQYF